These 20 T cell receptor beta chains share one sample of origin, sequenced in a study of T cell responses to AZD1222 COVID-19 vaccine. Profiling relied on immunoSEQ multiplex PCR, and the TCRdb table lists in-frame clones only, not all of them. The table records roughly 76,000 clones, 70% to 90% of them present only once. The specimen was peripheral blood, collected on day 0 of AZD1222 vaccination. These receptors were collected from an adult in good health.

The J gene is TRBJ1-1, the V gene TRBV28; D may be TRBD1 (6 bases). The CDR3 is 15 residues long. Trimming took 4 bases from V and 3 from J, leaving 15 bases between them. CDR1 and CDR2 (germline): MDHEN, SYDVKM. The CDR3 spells CASSSDGGQDTEAFF. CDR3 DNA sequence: TGTGCCAGCAGTTCCGATGGGGGCCAGGACACTGAAGCTTTCTTT.

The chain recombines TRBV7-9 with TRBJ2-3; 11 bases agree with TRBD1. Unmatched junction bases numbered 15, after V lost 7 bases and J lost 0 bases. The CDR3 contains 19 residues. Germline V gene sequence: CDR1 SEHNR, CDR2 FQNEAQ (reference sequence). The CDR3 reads CASTDWGDRGISSTDTQYF. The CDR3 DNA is TGTGCCAGCACCGATTGGGGGGACAGGGGGATTTCTAGCACAGATACGCAGTATTTT.

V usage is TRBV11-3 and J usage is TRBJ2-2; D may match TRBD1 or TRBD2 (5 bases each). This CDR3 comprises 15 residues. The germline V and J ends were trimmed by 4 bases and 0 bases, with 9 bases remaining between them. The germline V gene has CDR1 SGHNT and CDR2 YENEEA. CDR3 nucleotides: TGTGCCAGCAGCTACGGGACGGCGAACACCGGGGAGCTGTTTTTT. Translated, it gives CASSYGTANTGELFF.

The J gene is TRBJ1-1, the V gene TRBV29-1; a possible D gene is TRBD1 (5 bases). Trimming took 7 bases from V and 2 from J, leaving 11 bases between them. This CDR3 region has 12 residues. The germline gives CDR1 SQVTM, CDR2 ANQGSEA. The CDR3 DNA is TGCAGCGGACAGAGGGGAAACACTGAAGCTTTCTTT. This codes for CSGQRGNTEAFF. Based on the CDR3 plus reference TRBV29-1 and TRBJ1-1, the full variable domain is SAVISQKPSRDICQRGTSLTIQCQVDSQVTMMFWYRQQPGQSLTLIATANQGSEATYESGFVIDKFPISRPNLTFSTLTVSNMSPEDSSIYLCSGQRGNTEAFFGQGTRLTVV.

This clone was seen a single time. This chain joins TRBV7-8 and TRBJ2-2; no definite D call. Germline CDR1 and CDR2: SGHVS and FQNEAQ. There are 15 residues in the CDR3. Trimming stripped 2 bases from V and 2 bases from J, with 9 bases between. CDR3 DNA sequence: TGTGCCAGCAGCTTATTGGCAGCCAACACCGGGGAGCTGTTTTTT. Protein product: CASSLLAANTGELFF.

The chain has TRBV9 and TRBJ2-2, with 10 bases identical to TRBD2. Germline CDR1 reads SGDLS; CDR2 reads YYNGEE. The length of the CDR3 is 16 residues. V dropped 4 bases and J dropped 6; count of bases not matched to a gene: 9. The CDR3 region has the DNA TGTGCCAGCAGCACCGGACTAGCGGCCCTTGCCGGGGAGCTGTTTTTT. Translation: CASSTGLAALAGELFF.

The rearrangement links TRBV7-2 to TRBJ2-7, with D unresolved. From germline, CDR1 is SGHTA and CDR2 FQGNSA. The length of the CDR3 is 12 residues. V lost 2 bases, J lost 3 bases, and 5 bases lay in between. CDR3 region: CASSLSDYEQYF. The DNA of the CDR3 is TGTGCCAGCAGCTTATCGGACTACGAGCAGTACTTC.

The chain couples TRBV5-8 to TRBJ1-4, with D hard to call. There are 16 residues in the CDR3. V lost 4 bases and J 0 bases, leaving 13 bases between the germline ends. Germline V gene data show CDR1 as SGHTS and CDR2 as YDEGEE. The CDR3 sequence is CASSARIQATNEKLFF. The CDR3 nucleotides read TGTGCCAGCAGCGCGCGAATACAAGCAACTAATGAAAAACTGTTTTTT.

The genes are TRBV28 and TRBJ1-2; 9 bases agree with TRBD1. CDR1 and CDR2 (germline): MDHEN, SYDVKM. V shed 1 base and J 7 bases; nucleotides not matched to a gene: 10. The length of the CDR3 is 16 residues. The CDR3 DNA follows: TGTGCCAGCAGTTTATCTAAGGGGACAGGGCAAATTGGCTACACCTTC. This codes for CASSLSKGTGQIGYTF.

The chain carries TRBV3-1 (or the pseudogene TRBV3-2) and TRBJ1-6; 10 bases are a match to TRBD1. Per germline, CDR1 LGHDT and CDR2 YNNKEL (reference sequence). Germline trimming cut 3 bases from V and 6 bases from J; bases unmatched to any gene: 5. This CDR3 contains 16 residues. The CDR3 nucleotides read TGTGCCAGCAGCCAGGTCCGGGACAGGGGTAATTCACCCCTCCACTTT. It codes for CASSQVRDRGNSPLHF.

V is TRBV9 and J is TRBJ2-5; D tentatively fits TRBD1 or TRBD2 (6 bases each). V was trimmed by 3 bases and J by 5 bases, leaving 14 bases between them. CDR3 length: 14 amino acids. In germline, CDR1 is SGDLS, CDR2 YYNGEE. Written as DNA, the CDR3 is TGTGCCAGCAGCGGGGAGGACAGTAGGGAGACCCAGTACTTC. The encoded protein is CASSGEDSRETQYF.

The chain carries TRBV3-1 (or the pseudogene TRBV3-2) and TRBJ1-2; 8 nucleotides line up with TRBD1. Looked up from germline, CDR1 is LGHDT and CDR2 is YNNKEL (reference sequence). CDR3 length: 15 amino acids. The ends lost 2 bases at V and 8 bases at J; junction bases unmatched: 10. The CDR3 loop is CASSQNRPGGRGYTF. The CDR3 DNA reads TGTGCCAGCAGCCAAAATCGCCCAGGGGGCCGGGGCTACACCTTC.

CDR3 loop: CASSPLPRAGGLYEQYF. The CDR3 bases are TGTGCCAGCAGCCCCCTGCCACGGGCGGGAGGGCTCTACGAGCAGTACTTC. The V and J genes are TRBV3-1 (or the pseudogene TRBV3-2) and TRBJ2-7; 9 bases are a match to TRBD2. This CDR3 spans 17 amino acids. The germline V gene encodes CDR1 LGHDT and CDR2 YNNKEL (reference sequence). J lost 3 bases, V lost 4 bases, and 13 bases had no gene match.

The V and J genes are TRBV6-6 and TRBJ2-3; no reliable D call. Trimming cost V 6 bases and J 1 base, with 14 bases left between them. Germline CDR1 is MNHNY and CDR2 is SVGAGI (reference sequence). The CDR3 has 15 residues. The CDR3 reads CASRTKRERTDTQYF. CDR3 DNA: TGTGCCAGCAGAACCAAGCGCGAACGCACAGATACGCAGTATTTT.

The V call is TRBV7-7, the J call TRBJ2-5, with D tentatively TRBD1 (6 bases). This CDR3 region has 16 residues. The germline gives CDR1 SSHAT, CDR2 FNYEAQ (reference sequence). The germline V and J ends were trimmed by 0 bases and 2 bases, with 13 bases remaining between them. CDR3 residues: CASSLAWGQGQETQYF. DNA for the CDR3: TGTGCCAGCAGCTTAGCTTGGGGTCAGGGGCAAGAGACCCAGTACTTC.

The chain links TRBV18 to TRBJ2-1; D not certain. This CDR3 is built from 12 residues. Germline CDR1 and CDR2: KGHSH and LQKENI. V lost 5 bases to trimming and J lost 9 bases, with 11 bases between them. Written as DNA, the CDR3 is TGTGCCAGCTCAAATCTGTCAGGTGAGCAGTTCTTC. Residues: CASSNLSGEQFF.

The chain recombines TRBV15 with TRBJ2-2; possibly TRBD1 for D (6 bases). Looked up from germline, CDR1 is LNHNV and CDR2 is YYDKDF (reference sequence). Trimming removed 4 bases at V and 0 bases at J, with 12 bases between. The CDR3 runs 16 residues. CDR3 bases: TGTGCCACCAGCATACAGACAGGCTCGAACACCGGGGAGCTGTTTTTT. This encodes CATSIQTGSNTGELFF.

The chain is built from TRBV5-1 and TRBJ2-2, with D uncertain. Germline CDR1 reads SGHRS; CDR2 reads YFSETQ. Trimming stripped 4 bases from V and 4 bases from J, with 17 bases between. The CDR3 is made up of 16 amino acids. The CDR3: CASSTDGLLGTGELFF. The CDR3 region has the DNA TGCGCCAGCAGCACCGACGGCCTTTTGGGCACCGGGGAGCTGTTTTTT.

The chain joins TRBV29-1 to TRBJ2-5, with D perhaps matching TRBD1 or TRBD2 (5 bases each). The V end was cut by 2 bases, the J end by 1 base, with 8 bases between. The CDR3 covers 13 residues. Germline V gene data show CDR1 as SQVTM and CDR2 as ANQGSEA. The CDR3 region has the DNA TGCAGCGTTGAAACAGGACTCCAAGAGACCCAGTACTTC. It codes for CSVETGLQETQYF.

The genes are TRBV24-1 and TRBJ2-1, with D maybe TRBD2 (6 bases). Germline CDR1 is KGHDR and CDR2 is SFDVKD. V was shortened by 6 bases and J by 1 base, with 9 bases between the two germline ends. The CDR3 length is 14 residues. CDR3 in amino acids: CATSSSASYNEQFF. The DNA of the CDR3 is TGTGCCACCAGTTCTAGCGCATCCTACAATGAGCAGTTCTTC.